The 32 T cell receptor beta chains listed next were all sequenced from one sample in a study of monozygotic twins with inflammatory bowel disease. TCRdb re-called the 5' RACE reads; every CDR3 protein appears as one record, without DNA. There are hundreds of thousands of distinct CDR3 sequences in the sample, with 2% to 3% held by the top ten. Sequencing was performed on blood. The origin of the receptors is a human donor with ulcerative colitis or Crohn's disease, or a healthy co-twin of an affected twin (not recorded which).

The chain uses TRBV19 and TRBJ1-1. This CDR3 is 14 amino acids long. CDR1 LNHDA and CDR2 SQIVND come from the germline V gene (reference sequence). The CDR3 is CASSMRILNTEAFF.

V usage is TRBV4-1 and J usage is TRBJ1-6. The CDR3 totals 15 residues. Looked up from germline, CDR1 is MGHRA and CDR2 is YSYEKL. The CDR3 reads CASSQDQVPNSPLHF.

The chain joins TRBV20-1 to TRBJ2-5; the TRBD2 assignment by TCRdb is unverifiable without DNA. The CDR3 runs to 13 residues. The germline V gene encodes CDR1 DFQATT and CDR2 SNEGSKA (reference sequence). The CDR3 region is CSAITQGGKTQYF.

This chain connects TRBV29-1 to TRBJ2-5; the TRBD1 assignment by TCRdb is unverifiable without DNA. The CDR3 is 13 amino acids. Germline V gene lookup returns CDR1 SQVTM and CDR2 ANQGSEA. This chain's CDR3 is CSTSQGMGETQYF.

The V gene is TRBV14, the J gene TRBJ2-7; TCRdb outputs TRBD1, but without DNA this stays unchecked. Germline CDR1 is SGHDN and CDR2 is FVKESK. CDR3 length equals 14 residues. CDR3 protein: CASSLRDISYEQYF.

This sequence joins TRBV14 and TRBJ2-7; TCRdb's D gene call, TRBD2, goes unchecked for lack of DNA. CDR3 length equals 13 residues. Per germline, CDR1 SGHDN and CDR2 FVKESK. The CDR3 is CTSSLDLYYEQYF.

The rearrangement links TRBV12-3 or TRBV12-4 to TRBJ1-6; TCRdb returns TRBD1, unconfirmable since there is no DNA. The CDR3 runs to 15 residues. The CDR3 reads CASSSRTASNSPLHF.

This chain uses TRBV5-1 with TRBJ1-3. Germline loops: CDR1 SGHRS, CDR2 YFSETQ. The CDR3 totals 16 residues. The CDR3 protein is CASSWGDMSSGNTIYF.

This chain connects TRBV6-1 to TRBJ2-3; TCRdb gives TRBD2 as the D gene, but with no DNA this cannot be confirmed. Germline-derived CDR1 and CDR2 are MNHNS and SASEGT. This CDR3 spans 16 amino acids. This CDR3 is CASSEALAGVVDTQYF.

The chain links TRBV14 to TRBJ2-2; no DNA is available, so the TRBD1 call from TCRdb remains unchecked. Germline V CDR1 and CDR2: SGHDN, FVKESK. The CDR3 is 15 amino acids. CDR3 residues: CASSFPRGTGGELFF.

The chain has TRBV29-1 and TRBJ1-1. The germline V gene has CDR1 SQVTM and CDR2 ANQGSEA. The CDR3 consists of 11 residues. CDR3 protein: CSVDGDTEAFF.

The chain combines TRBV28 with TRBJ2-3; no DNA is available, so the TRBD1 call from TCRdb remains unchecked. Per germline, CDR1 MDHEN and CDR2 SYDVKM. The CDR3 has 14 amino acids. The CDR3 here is CASSHRGRPDTQYF.

CDR3 sequence reads: CASKGFANTGELFF. The chain employs TRBV6-1 and TRBJ2-2. CDR3 length: 14 amino acids. Germline assignment: CDR1 MNHNS and CDR2 SASEGT.

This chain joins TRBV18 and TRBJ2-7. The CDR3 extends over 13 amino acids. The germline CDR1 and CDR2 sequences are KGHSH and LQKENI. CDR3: CASSLSGSGEQYF.

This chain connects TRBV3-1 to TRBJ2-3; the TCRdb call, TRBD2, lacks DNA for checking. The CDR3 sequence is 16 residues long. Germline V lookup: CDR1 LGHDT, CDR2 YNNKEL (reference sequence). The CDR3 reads CASSQDSSGGGDTQYF.

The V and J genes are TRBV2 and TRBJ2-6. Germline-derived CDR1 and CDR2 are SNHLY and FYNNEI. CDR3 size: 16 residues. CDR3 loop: CASSELNRSGANVLTF.

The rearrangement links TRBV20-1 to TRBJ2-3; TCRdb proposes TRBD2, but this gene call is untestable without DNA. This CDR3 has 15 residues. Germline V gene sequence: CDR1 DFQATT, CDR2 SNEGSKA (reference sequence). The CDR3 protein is CSVPSREPNKDTQYF.

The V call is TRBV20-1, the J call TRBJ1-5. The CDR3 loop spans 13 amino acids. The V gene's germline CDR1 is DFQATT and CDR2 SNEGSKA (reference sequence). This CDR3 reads CSAPYAGDQPQHF.

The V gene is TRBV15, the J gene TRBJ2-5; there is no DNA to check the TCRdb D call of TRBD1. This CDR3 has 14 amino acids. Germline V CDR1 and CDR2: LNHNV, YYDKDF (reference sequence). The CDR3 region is CATSSYRGQETQYF.

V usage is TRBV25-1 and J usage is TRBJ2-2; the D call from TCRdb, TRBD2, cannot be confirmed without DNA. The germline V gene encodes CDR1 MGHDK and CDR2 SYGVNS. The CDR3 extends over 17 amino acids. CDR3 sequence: CASSESGTRKVPGELFF.

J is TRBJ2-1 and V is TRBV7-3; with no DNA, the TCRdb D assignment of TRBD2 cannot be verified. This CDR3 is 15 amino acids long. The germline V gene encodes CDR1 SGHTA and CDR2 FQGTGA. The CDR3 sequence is CASSLLGQGKDEQFF. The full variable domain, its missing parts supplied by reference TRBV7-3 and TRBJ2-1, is GAGVSQTPSNKVTEKGKYVELRCDPISGHTALYWYRQSLGQGPEFLIYFQGTGAADDSGLPNDRFFAVRPEGSVSTLKIQRTERGDSAVYLCASSLLGQGKDEQFFGPGTRLTVL.

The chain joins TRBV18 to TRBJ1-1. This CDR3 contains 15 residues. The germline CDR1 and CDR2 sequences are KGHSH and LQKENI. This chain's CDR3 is CASSPPSTGFTEAFF.

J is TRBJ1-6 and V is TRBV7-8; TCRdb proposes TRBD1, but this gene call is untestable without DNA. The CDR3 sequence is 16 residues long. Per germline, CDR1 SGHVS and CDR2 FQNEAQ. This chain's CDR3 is CASSLAGTAYNSPLHF.

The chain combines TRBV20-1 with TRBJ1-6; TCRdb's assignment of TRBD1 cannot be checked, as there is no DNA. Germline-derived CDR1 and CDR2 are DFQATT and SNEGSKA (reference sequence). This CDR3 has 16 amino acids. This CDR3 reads CSVPRSQGTANSPLHF.

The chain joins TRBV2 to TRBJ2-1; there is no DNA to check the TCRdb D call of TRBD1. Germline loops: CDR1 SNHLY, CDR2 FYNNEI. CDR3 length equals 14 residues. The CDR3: CASSSGQGVDEQFF.

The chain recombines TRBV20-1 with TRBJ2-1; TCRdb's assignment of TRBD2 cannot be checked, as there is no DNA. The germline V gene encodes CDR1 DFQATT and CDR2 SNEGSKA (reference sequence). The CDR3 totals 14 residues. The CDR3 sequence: CSAFLTTGTNEQFF.

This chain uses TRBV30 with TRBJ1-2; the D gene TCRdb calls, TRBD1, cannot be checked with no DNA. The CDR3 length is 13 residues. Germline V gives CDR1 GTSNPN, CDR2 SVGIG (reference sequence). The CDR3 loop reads CAWGQGRSYGYTF. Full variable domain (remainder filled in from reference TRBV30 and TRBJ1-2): SQTIHQWPATLVQPVGSPLSLECTVEGTSNPNLYWYRQAAGRGLQLLFYSVGIGQISSEVPQNLSASRPQDRQFILSSKKLLLSDSGFYLCAWGQGRSYGYTFGSGTRLTVV.

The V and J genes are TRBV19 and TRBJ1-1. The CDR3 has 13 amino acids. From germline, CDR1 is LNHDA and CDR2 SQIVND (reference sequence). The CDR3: CDSSPGLNTEAFF.

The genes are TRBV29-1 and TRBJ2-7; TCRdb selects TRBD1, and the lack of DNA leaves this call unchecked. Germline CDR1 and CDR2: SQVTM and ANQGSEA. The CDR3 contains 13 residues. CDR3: CSVVGDRGREQYF.

CDR3 sequence reads: CASSLDSGTFTEAFF. The chain uses TRBV11-2 and TRBJ1-1. The CDR3 contains 15 residues. The germline V gene has CDR1 SGHAT and CDR2 FQNNGV. The full variable domain, in which reference TRBV11-2 and TRBJ1-1 provide the parts outside the CDR3, is EAGVAQSPRYKIIEKRQSVAFWCNPISGHATLYWYQQILGQGPKLLIQFQNNGVVDDSQLPKDRFSAERLKGVDSTLKIQPAKLEDSAVYLCASSLDSGTFTEAFFGQGTRLTVV.

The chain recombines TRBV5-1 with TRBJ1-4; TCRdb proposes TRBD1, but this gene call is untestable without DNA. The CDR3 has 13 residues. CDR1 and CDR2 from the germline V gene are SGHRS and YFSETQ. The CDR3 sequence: CASSHEGSEKLFF.

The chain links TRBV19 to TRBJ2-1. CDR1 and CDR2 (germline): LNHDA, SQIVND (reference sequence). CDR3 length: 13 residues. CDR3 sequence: CASSIFGYNEQFF.